Below are 29 T cell receptor beta chains sequenced from a single sample in a study of beta chain features in type 1 diabetes (dated by TCRdb to 2017 to 2018). Library construction relied on the immunoSEQ multiplex PCR assay. The entire amount of isolated RNA was reverse transcribed using the High Capacity cDNA Reverse Transcription Kit, so the sequenced TCRB transcripts were expressed ones. TCRdb mirrors the immuneACCESS table, restricted to in-frame sequences. Some clones are absent from its copies; in checked studies, under half trace to an unresolved V gene, and the reason for the others is unknown. The sample contains 330,000 or so clones, 12% to 15% of them found a single time. The ten largest clones take up under 8.5% of the sample. Specimen: central memory CD4+ T cells from blood. These receptors came from a man aged 25 to 40 in good health.

The chain links TRBV7-2 to TRBJ2-1, with 11 nucleotides matching TRBD2. V gave up 5 bases and J gave up 2 bases; unmatched junction bases: 5. Germline V CDR1 and CDR2: SGHTA, FQGNSA. There are 16 residues in the CDR3. DNA of the CDR3: TGTGCCAGCAGCATACAGACTAGCGGGGCCTACAATGAGCAGTTCTTC. Translating gives CASSIQTSGAYNEQFF. The whole variable domain, remainder taken from reference TRBV7-2 and TRBJ2-1, is GAGVSQSPSNKVTEKGKDVELRCDPISGHTALYWYRQSLGQGLEFLIYFQGNSAPDKSGLPSDRFSAERTGGSVSTLTIQRTQQEDSAVYLCASSIQTSGAYNEQFFGPGTRLTVL.

This clone was seen a few times. This chain uses TRBV5-1 with TRBJ2-3, with D hard to call. From germline, CDR1 is SGHRS and CDR2 YFSETQ. The CDR3 extends over 15 amino acids. With 5 bases removed from V and 0 bases from J, the gap between germline ends came to 13 bases. The CDR3 loop reads CASSVGVSSTDTQYF. In DNA form, the CDR3 reads TGCGCCAGCAGTGTAGGCGTATCTAGCACAGATACGCAGTATTTT. Filled out from reference TRBV5-1 and TRBJ2-3, the complete variable domain reads KAGVTQTPRYLIKTRGQQVTLSCSPISGHRSVSWYQQTPGQGLQFLFEYFSETQRNKGNFPGRFSGRQFSNSRSEMNVSTLELGDSALYLCASSVGVSSTDTQYFGPGTRLTVL.

In its sample, this clone was seen a few times. The rearrangement uses TRBV11-2 and TRBJ1-2; maybe TRBD1 (6 bases). Germline V gene data show CDR1 as SGHAT and CDR2 as FQNNGV. The CDR3 covers 13 residues. With 1 base removed from V and 8 bases from J, the gap between germline ends came to 11 bases. The CDR3 coding sequence is TGTGCCAGCAGCTTAGCCGACAGGTCGGGCTACACCTTC. Translation: CASSLADRSGYTF. The whole variable domain, filled in from reference TRBV11-2 and TRBJ1-2, reads EAGVAQSPRYKIIEKRQSVAFWCNPISGHATLYWYQQILGQGPKLLIQFQNNGVVDDSQLPKDRFSAERLKGVDSTLKIQPAKLEDSAVYLCASSLADRSGYTFGSGTRLTVV.

CDR3: CASLRDKGTNTGELFF. In DNA form, the CDR3 reads TGTGCCAGCCTCCGGGACAAGGGAACGAACACCGGGGAGCTGTTTTTT. This sequence joins TRBV7-9 and TRBJ2-2; tentative D call: TRBD1 (6 bases). V lost 8 bases and J lost 0, with 16 bases in between. Germline lookup yields CDR1 SEHNR and CDR2 FQNEAQ (reference sequence). CDR3 size: 16 residues.

The chain combines TRBV16 with TRBJ1-1; D unresolved. Germline loops: CDR1 KGHSY, CDR2 FQNENV. V shed 4 bases and J shed 1 base, with 10 bases lying between them. This CDR3 has 14 residues. The CDR3 spells CASSPRGRNTEAFF. CDR3 nucleotide sequence: TGTGCCAGCAGCCCCCGTGGGCGGAACACTGAAGCTTTCTTT.

This clone was seen a handful of times. This chain connects TRBV9 to TRBJ2-5; D is unresolved. Trimming stripped 0 bases from V and 7 bases from J, with 13 bases between. CDR1 is SGDLS, CDR2 YYNGEE, per germline. The CDR3 is made up of 14 amino acids. CDR3 region: CASSVANTEGTQYF. In DNA form, the CDR3 reads TGTGCCAGCAGCGTAGCAAATACAGAAGGGACCCAGTACTTC. Based on the CDR3 plus reference TRBV9 and TRBJ2-5, the full variable domain is DSGVTQTPKHLITATGQRVTLRCSPRSGDLSVYWYQQSLDQGLQFLIQYYNGEERAKGNILERFSAQQFPDLHSELNLSSLELGDSALYFCASSVANTEGTQYFGPGTRLLVL.

This clone was picked up a small number of times. V usage is TRBV6-1 and J usage is TRBJ1-6; D uncertain. Germline V gene sequence: CDR1 MNHNS, CDR2 SASEGT. The CDR3 runs to 11 residues. Trimming cost V 8 bases and J 7 bases, with 6 bases left between them. CDR3 loop: CASGSNSPLHF. The CDR3 DNA is TGTGCCAGCGGTAGCAATTCACCCCTCCACTTT.

The chain links TRBV7-6 to TRBJ2-5; the match to TRBD1 covers 9 bases. V lost 4 bases, J lost 4 bases, and 4 bases stayed unmatched. The germline gives CDR1 SGHVS, CDR2 FNYEAQ. The CDR3 sequence is 14 residues long. The CDR3: CASSSGTGLETQYF. In DNA form, the CDR3 reads TGTGCCAGCAGCTCCGGGACAGGGTTAGAGACCCAGTACTTC.

The genes are TRBV21-1 and TRBJ1-6; the table's D call TRBD1 went unverified against the DNA. TRBV21-1 is a pseudogene segment. This CDR3 has 19 residues. The CDR3 reads CASIRPRDSEPVFGSPLHF. The CDR3 coding sequence is TGTGCCAGCATCCGTCCCCGGGACAGCGAACCGGTATTTGGTTCACCCCTCCACTTT.

This clone has just a few counts. The J gene is TRBJ1-5, the V gene TRBV9; D gene ambiguous. The CDR3 extends over 13 amino acids. Per germline, CDR1 SGDLS and CDR2 YYNGEE. V was pared by 4 bases and J by 4 bases, with 9 bases between. The CDR3 DNA reads as TGTGCCAGCAGCACCCGACCGAATCAGCCCCAGCATTTT. Residues: CASSTRPNQPQHF.

The chain joins TRBV7-2 to TRBJ1-5; the D is unclear. Germline-derived CDR1 and CDR2 are SGHTA and FQGNSA. Trimming took off 5 bases at V and 6 bases at J, with 11 bases between the two ends. The CDR3 is made up of 13 amino acids. The CDR3 sequence is CASSSGDRQPQHF. For the CDR3, the DNA is TGTGCCAGCAGCAGCGGAGATCGTCAGCCCCAGCATTTT.

A few counts support this clone. The chain uses TRBV21-1 and TRBJ1-1. TRBV21-1 is assigned pseudogene status. The CDR3 consists of 16 residues. This chain's CDR3 is CASSKDSWGGNTEAFF. DNA for the CDR3: TGTGCCAGCAGCAAAGATTCGTGGGGAGGGAACACTGAAGCTTTCTTT.

The V call is TRBV10-2, the J call TRBJ1-2; D is perhaps TRBD1 (6 bases). The germline gives CDR1 WSHSY, CDR2 SAAADI. Trimming took off 0 bases at V and 5 bases at J, with 16 bases between the two ends. CDR3 length: 16 residues. This chain's CDR3 is CASSESLGAGRYGYTF. The CDR3 DNA is TGCGCCAGCAGTGAGTCGTTGGGGGCCGGTCGGTATGGCTACACCTTC.

This rearrangement joins TRBV11-2 to TRBJ2-5; no clear D gene. The CDR3 is made up of 14 amino acids. Per the germline V gene, CDR1 is SGHAT and CDR2 is FQNNGV. Trimming removed 5 bases from V and 3 bases from J, with 13 bases in between. CDR3 coding DNA: TGTGCCAGCAGCCGCCCGCCCCCAGAAGAGACCCAGTACTTC. Its translation is CASSRPPPEETQYF.

V usage is TRBV7-6 and J usage is TRBJ2-3, with a tentative D call TRBD2 (5 bases). V lost 5 bases, J lost 2 bases, and 8 bases lay in between. Germline V gene data show CDR1 as SGHVS and CDR2 as FNYEAQ. The CDR3 runs 13 residues. As DNA, the CDR3 is TGTGCCAGCAGCAGCCGGGACACAGATACGCAGTATTTT. This translates into CASSSRDTDTQYF.

In this sample, this clone turned up a few times. The chain uses TRBV27 and TRBJ2-5; TRBD2 agrees at 7 bases. With V trimmed by 2 bases and J by 7 bases, 13 bases remained unmatched. Germline-derived CDR1 and CDR2 are MNHEY and SMNVEV (reference sequence). This CDR3 is 16 amino acids long. CDR3 DNA sequence: TGTGCCAGCAGTTTAACGAAGACCGGCGGGGGAGGGACCCAGTACTTC. As protein: CASSLTKTGGGGTQYF.

This clone was detected a few times. The chain links TRBV6-5 to TRBJ2-7; weak D call: TRBD1 (5 bases). Per the germline V gene, CDR1 is MNHEY and CDR2 is SVGAGI. Trimming shortened V by 11 bases and J by 2 bases, and 19 bases separated the two germline ends. The CDR3 covers 14 residues. The chain's CDR3 is CAALPKGFTYEQYV. DNA of the CDR3: TGTGCCGCACTGCCGAAGGGGTTTACCTACGAGCAGTACGTC.

The V and J genes are TRBV4-3 and TRBJ2-2; TRBD1 is a possible D gene (5 bases). V was trimmed by 4 bases and J by 5 bases, leaving 14 bases between them. The CDR3 is 15 residues long. Per the germline V gene, CDR1 is LGHNA and CDR2 is YSLEER. CDR3: CASSLETQGTGELFF. For the CDR3, the DNA is TGCGCCAGCAGCCTTGAAACCCAGGGTACCGGGGAGCTGTTTTTT.

There are a few counts of this clone. The chain has TRBV5-4 and TRBJ2-7, with TRBD1 matching 8 bases. Germline trimming cut 3 bases from V and 5 bases from J; bases unmatched to any gene: 1. From germline, CDR1 is SGHNT and CDR2 YYREEE (reference sequence). The CDR3 length is 12 residues. CDR3 DNA: TGTGCCAGCAGCTGGACAGGGAACGAGCAGTACTTC. Translation gives CASSWTGNEQYF.

A remark on this clone: The identical CDR3 is also encoded by other nucleotide sequences in the sample. The chain joins TRBV15 to TRBJ1-2, with D uncertain. The length of the CDR3 is 14 residues. Germline CDR1 reads LNHNV; CDR2 reads YYDKDF (reference sequence). Trimming took off 5 bases at V and 1 base at J, with 11 bases between the two ends. The CDR3 DNA reads TGTGCCACCAGCCGAGCCGGGGATAACTATGGCTACACCTTC. This encodes CATSRAGDNYGYTF. The full variable domain, completed using reference TRBV15 and TRBJ1-2, is DAMVIQNPRYQVTQFGKPVTLSCSQTLNHNVMYWYQQKSSQAPKLLFHYYDKDFNNEADTPDNFQSRRPNTSFCFLDIRSPGLGDTAMYLCATSRAGDNYGYTFGSGTRLTVV.

This clone was counted a few times. The gene calls are TRBV5-6 and TRBJ1-2; unclear D gene. V lost 3 bases and J 6 bases, leaving 15 bases between the germline ends. There are 14 residues in the CDR3. Looked up from germline, CDR1 is SGHDT and CDR2 is YYEEEE. CDR3 DNA: TGTGCCAGCAGCTCCCCTCCCCAAACAAATGGCTACACCTTC. Its translation: CASSSPPQTNGYTF.

This clone appeared many times. The gene calls are TRBV23-1 and TRBJ2-7, with TRBD2 identical over 7 bases. TRBV23-1 is an ORF, and what it does is uncertain. V lost 4 bases to trimming and J lost 4 bases; unmatched junction nucleotides: 4. The CDR3 loop spans 13 amino acids. The DNA for the CDR3 is TGCGCCAGCAGTCGCCTAGCGGATTACGAGCAGTACTTC. Translated: CASSRLADYEQYF.

This clone was counted between two and nine times. This chain joins TRBV6-6 and TRBJ1-6, with TRBD1 as a possible D gene (5 bases). V lost 5 bases and J lost 9, with 20 bases in between. The CDR3 covers 16 residues. The germline gives CDR1 MNHNY, CDR2 SVGAGI (reference sequence). The CDR3 DNA sequence: TGTGCCAGCAGTGCGACCGGCCCGGGGGGGGTTTCACCCCTCCACTTT. This gives the protein CASSATGPGGVSPLHF.

This clone was recorded a few times. V usage is TRBV6-5 and J usage is TRBJ1-1; D unclear. The CDR3 loop spans 11 amino acids. With 7 bases removed from V and 4 bases from J, the gap between germline ends came to 7 bases. The germline CDR1 and CDR2 sequences are MNHEY and SVGAGI. The CDR3 here is CASTRATEAFF. The DNA of the CDR3 is TGTGCCAGCACCCGGGCCACTGAAGCTTTCTTT.

The rearrangement links TRBV4-1 to TRBJ2-7, with TRBD1 matching 8 bases. V lost 5 bases, J lost 1 base, and 10 bases stayed unmatched. The CDR3 runs 16 residues. CDR1 and CDR2 from the germline V gene are MGHRA and YSYEKL. As DNA, the CDR3 is TGCGCCAGCAGCTTGACCAGGACAGGGAATTCCTACGAGCAGTACTTC. It encodes CASSLTRTGNSYEQYF.

V usage is TRBV18 and J usage is TRBJ1-5; tentative D call: TRBD1 (5 bases). Trimming shortened V by 3 bases and J by 6 bases, and 15 bases separated the two germline ends. The germline gives CDR1 KGHSH, CDR2 LQKENI. The CDR3 extends over 15 amino acids. CDR3 in amino acids: CASSPQGGVRQPQHF. In nucleotides, the CDR3 is TGTGCCAGCTCACCGCAGGGTGGGGTCCGTCAGCCCCAGCATTTT. Looking up the rest from reference TRBV18 and TRBJ1-5 gives the full variable domain: NAGVMQNPRHLVRRRGQEARLRCSPMKGHSHVYWYRQLPEEGLKFMVYLQKENIIDESGMPKERFSAEFPKEGPSILRIQQVVRGDSAAYFCASSPQGGVRQPQHFGDGTRLSIL.

This clone was picked up a small number of times. The chain carries TRBV28 and TRBJ2-1; possibly TRBD1 or TRBD2 for D (5 bases each). Germline V gene data show CDR1 as MDHEN and CDR2 as SYDVKM. V lost 5 bases and J 11 bases, leaving 22 bases between the germline ends. CDR3 length: 15 amino acids. DNA of the CDR3: TGTGCCAGCAGTCTCACAGGAGCGGTCGGAAGACAGCAGTTCTTC. It yields the protein CASSLTGAVGRQQFF. Complete variable domain (other parts from reference TRBV28 and TRBJ2-1): DVKVTQSSRYLVKRTGEKVFLECVQDMDHENMFWYRQDPGLGLRLIYFSYDVKMKEKGDIPEGYSVSREKKERFSLILESASTNQTSMYLCASSLTGAVGRQQFFGPGTRLTVL.

This chain links TRBV10-3 with TRBJ2-6; D perhaps matches TRBD2 (6 bases). V was pared by 6 bases and J by 3 bases, with 12 bases between. The length of the CDR3 is 15 residues. CDR1 is ENHRY and CDR2 is SYGVKD in the germline V gene. The CDR3 DNA reads as TGTGCCATCAGAAGTCCGGGGGTTGGGGCCAACGTCCTGACTTTC. It encodes CAIRSPGVGANVLTF.

This clone has only a few counts. This chain links TRBV27 with TRBJ1-4; possible D gene TRBD1, 6 bases. The V gene's germline CDR1 is MNHEY and CDR2 SMNVEV (reference sequence). Trimming shortened V by 4 bases and J by 0 bases, and 21 bases separated the two germline ends. This CDR3 is 19 amino acids long. The chain's CDR3 is CASSSSGGRVLATNEKLFF. Here the CDR3 DNA reads TGTGCCAGCAGTTCGTCCGGGGGGCGAGTGCTTGCAACTAATGAAAAACTGTTTTTT.